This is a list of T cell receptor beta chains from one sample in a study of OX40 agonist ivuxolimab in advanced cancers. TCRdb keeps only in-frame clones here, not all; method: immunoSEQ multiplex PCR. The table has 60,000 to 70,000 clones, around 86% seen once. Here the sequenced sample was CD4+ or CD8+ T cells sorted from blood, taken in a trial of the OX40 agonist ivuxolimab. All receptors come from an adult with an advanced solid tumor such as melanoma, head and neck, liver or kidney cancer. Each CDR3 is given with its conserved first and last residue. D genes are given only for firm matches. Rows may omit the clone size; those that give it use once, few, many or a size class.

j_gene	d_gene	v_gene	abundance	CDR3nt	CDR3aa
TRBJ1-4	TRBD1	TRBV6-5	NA	TGTGCCAGCAGTTCGGTAGACAGGGGGACGCCGCGACTGTTTTTT	CASSSVDRGTPRLFF
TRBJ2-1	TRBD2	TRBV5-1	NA	TGCGCCAGCAGCTGGAGATCTAGCGGGAGGGCCAATGAGCAGTTCTTC	CASSWRSSGRANEQFF
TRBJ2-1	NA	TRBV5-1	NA	TGCGCCAGCAGCTCTACATGGGGCATCTACAATGAGCAGTTCTTC	CASSSTWGIYNEQFF
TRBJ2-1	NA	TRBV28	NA	TGTGCCAGCAGTAAGACAGGTTTTATCTCCTACAATGAGCAGTTCTTC	CASSKTGFISYNEQFF
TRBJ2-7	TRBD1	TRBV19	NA	TGTGCCAGTAGCCCGGGACAGGGTCTTTACGAGCAGTACTTC	CASSPGQGLYEQYF
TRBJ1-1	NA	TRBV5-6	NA	TGTGCCAGCAGCTTGGAGAGGGGGAACACTGAAGCTTTCTTT	CASSLERGNTEAFF
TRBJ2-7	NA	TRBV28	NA	TGTGCCAGCAGCTTAGTTTATGGGACGGGGAACGGCGAGCAGTACTTC	CASSLVYGTGNGEQYF
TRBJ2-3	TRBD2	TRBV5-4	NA	TGTGCCAGCAGCTCGGGACTAGCGGTTACAGATACGCAGTATTTT	CASSSGLAVTDTQYF
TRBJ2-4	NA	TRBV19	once	TGTGCCAGTAGTATTTCTTCGGGATTGAACATTCAGTACTTC	CASSISSGLNIQYF
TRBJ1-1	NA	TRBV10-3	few	TGTGCCATCAGTGGTCCACTGAACACTGAAGCTTTCTTT	CAISGPLNTEAFF
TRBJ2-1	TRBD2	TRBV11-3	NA	TGTGCCAGCAGCAAGGGACTAGCGATCGTTGAGCAGTTCTTC	CASSKGLAIVEQFF
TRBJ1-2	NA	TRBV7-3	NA	TGTGCCAGCAGCTTAAATCCTGGCTATGGCTACACCTTC	CASSLNPGYGYTF
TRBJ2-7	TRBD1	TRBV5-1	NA	TGCGCCAGCAGCTCCGGACAGGGGGTATCCTACGAGCAGTACTTC	CASSSGQGVSYEQYF
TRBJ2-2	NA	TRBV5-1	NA	TGCGCCAGCAGCACAGGAGTAACCGGGGAGCTGTTTTTT	CASSTGVTGELFF